Presented here are 18 T cell receptor beta chains from one specimen sequenced in a study of T-cell reconstitution after alpha-beta-depleted transplantation in children. The library targeted TCRbeta and was prepared with unique molecular identifiers. TCRdb re-called the PCR reads through MiXCR, storing one row per CDR3 protein. This sample has hundreds of thousands of distinct CDR3 sequences, with 10% to 15% found just once. The sample was PBMCs, taken from the stem cell graft. The receptors here all came from a human donor who donated a stem cell graft to a child with Fanconi anemia.

The table lists this clonotype with many counts. DNA of the CDR3: TGTGCCAGCAGTTATTATAGGGATACCGGGGAGCTGTTTTTT. Translation: CASSYYRDTGELFF. The V and J genes are TRBV6-5 and TRBJ2-2; D uncertain. The CDR3 consists of 14 residues. In germline, CDR1 is MNHEY, CDR2 SVGAGI. Deletions cut 3 bases from V and 5 bases from J, with 10 bases between.

This clonotype was counted between two and nine times. The rearrangement uses TRBV6-1 and TRBJ1-2; D gene ambiguous. The CDR3 spans 13 residues. Between the trimmed V and J ends, which lost 2 bases and 5 bases, there was a span of 9 bases. Looked up from germline, CDR1 is MNHNS and CDR2 is SASEGT. Here the CDR3 reads CASSEWTEYGYTF. The CDR3 bases are TGTGCCAGCAGTGAATGGACGGAGTATGGCTACACCTTC.

The chain is built from TRBV2 and TRBJ1-1, with TRBD1 identical over 10 bases. V was clipped by 1 base and J by 4 bases; unmatched bases: 0. Germline CDR1 SNHLY, CDR2 FYNNEI. The CDR3 spans 14 residues. For the CDR3, the DNA is TGTGCCAGCAGTGAAGGGACAGGGGGCACTGAAGCTTTCTTT. Translation: CASSEGTGGTEAFF. Based on the CDR3 plus reference TRBV2 and TRBJ1-1, the full variable domain is EPEVTQTPSHQVTQMGQEVILRCVPISNHLYFYWYRQILGQKVEFLVSFYNNEISEKSEIFDDQFSVERPDGSNFTLKIRSTKLEDSAMYFCASSEGTGGTEAFFGQGTRLTVV.

The table lists this clonotype with many counts. The chain links TRBV7-2 to TRBJ2-3, with D hard to call. Per germline, CDR1 SGHTA and CDR2 FQGNSA. The CDR3 is 16 residues long. V was cut by 3 bases and J by 1 base, with 14 bases left in between. The CDR3 nucleotides read TGTGCCAGCAGCTTGGGTCAAGCCCGCGGCACAGATACGCAGTATTTT. This encodes CASSLGQARGTDTQYF.

The chain recombines TRBV18 with TRBJ1-1; D gene unclear. The CDR3 has 12 residues. Germline loops: CDR1 KGHSH, CDR2 LQKENI. The V end was cut by 3 bases, the J end by 7 bases, with 9 bases between. CDR3 residues: CASSPTAFEAFF. DNA for the CDR3: TGTGCCAGCTCACCTACAGCTTTTGAAGCTTTCTTT.

In its sample, this clonotype was seen a few times. The chain combines TRBV25-1 with TRBJ1-2, with TRBD1 identical over 8 bases. Germline CDR1 MGHDK, CDR2 SYGVNS. The V gene end was trimmed by 5 bases and the J gene end by 5 bases; junction bases not matched to a gene: 7. This CDR3 has 14 amino acids. CDR3: CASSPGQGVYGYTF. CDR3 nucleotide sequence: TGTGCCAGCAGTCCCGGACAGGGAGTGTATGGCTACACCTTC.

The sample holds many counts of this clonotype. This chain joins TRBV28 and TRBJ1-5, with D possibly matching TRBD1 (6 bases). Germline CDR1 reads MDHEN; CDR2 reads SYDVKM. The CDR3 loop spans 13 amino acids. Trimming took 8 bases from V and 4 from J, leaving 12 bases between them. This CDR3 reads CASRDTLNQPQHF. The CDR3 region has the DNA TGTGCCAGCCGGGACACCCTTAATCAGCCCCAGCATTTT.

This clonotype was seen more than once but under ten times. The gene calls are TRBV3-1 and TRBJ2-7; 12 nucleotides agree with TRBD1. The V segment lost 3 bases and the J segment 5 bases; nucleotides outside the gene matches: 5. This CDR3 comprises 15 residues. From germline, CDR1 is LGHDT and CDR2 YNNKEL (reference sequence). The CDR3: CASSHPGTGGHEQYF. CDR3 DNA: TGTGCCAGCAGCCACCCCGGGACAGGGGGCCACGAGCAGTACTTC.

V usage is TRBV10-3 and J usage is TRBJ2-2; D remains unclear. Germline lookup yields CDR1 ENHRY and CDR2 SYGVKD. The CDR3 has 15 residues. With 7 bases removed from V and 0 bases from J, the gap between germline ends came to 12 bases. Written as DNA, the CDR3 is TGTGCCATCACCGCGGCTGTGTCGAACACCGGGGAGCTGTTTTTT. It translates to CAITAAVSNTGELFF.

In this sample, this clonotype turned up many times. The chain employs TRBV29-1 and TRBJ2-3, with 9 bases lining up with TRBD2. V lost 4 bases and J lost 3; bases outside the gene matches: 11. The CDR3 is 16 amino acids. In germline, CDR1 is SQVTM, CDR2 ANQGSEA. The CDR3 DNA reads as TGCAGCGTTGGCCTAGCGGGGTCCCTTAGGACAGATACGCAGTATTTT. Translated: CSVGLAGSLRTDTQYF.

The chain carries TRBV29-1 and TRBJ1-2; D is possibly TRBD1 (6 bases). Trimming removed 5 bases at V and 8 bases at J, with 15 bases between. Germline CDR1 SQVTM, CDR2 ANQGSEA. This CDR3 has 12 residues. The CDR3 nucleotides are TGCAGCGTTTTTCTCAACCAGGGGGGCTACACCTTC. Translated, it gives CSVFLNQGGYTF.

This clonotype came up a few times. Here the CDR3 DNA reads TGCGCCAGCAGCCGAACTAGCGGGGACCACAATGAGCAGTTCTTC. It is translated as CASSRTSGDHNEQFF. V gene TRBV5-1 combines with J gene TRBJ2-1, with 10 bases fitting TRBD2. V lost 4 bases to trimming and J lost 5 bases; unmatched junction nucleotides: 6. Germline V lookup: CDR1 SGHRS, CDR2 YFSETQ. There are 15 residues in the CDR3.

The table lists this clonotype with many counts. The chain is built from TRBV12-3 or TRBV12-4 and TRBJ1-5, with D unclear. V was clipped by 2 bases and J by 3 bases, with 5 bases between them. The CDR3 length is 13 residues. CDR3 bases: TGTGCCAGCAGTTTATTTGACAATCAGCCCCAGCATTTT. Its translation: CASSLFDNQPQHF.

This clonotype appeared a few times. V gene TRBV7-2 combines with J gene TRBJ2-1; D may correspond to TRBD1 or TRBD2 (5 bases each). V was clipped by 0 bases and J by 4 bases, with 19 bases between them. This CDR3 has 18 amino acids. The germline V gene has CDR1 SGHTA and CDR2 FQGNSA. The CDR3 region is CASSLAVMGDLLYNEQFF. In nucleotides, the CDR3 is TGTGCCAGCAGCTTAGCGGTCATGGGGGACCTACTATACAATGAGCAGTTCTTC.

V and J are TRBV2 and TRBJ2-5; D possibly matches TRBD1 or TRBD2 (5 bases each). The CDR3 has 12 residues. Trimming stripped 10 bases from V and 5 bases from J, with 14 bases between. Per germline, CDR1 SNHLY and CDR2 FYNNEI. The CDR3 bases are TGTGCCAACTTTGTGGGGGTCGAGACCCAGTACTTC. It encodes CANFVGVETQYF.

This clonotype came up a few times. The chain joins TRBV29-1 to TRBJ2-2; D is possibly TRBD1 (5 bases). From germline, CDR1 is SQVTM and CDR2 ANQGSEA. The CDR3 has 11 residues. V lost 7 bases and J lost 8, with 11 bases in between. CDR3 sequence: CSAGISGELFF. DNA for the CDR3: TGCAGCGCAGGGATTTCGGGGGAGCTGTTTTTT.

The chain combines TRBV4-3 with TRBJ2-3; D unclear. The CDR3 loop spans 16 amino acids. The germline V and J ends were trimmed by 1 base and 1 base, with 12 bases remaining between them. In germline, CDR1 is LGHNA, CDR2 YSLEER. CDR3 residues: CASSQGSSLRTDTQYF. The CDR3 DNA reads TGCGCCAGCAGCCAAGGTTCAAGCTTACGCACAGATACGCAGTATTTT.

This clonotype has ten or more counts. The chain has TRBV7-2 and TRBJ1-6; D is undetermined. The V end was cut by 5 bases, the J end by 4 bases, with 9 bases between. This CDR3 has 14 residues. Germline V lookup: CDR1 SGHTA, CDR2 FQGNSA. As DNA, the CDR3 is TGTGCCAGCAGCCCTAATTCTTATAATTCACCCCTCCACTTT. Its protein product is CASSPNSYNSPLHF. The full variable domain, with the rest looked up from reference TRBV7-2 and TRBJ1-6, is GAGVSQSPSNKVTEKGKDVELRCDPISGHTALYWYRQSLGQGLEFLIYFQGNSAPDKSGLPSDRFSAERTGGSVSTLTIQRTQQEDSAVYLCASSPNSYNSPLHFGNGTRLTVT.